This T cell receptor (beta chain) was observed in a study of human T cells and chemical hapten exposure (dated by TCRdb to the early 2020s). The study in broad terms: For sensitization, 2% DPC in acetone was applied to a roughly 2 cm by roughly 2 cm area of upper inner arm skin. Throughout the approximately 25-week study period, patients were also given weekly therapeutic DPC doses on the scalp. Libraries were pooled for sequencing, and per-sample TCR yields varied mainly because of small differences in library volumes within the pool. Patch testing was performed on the upper back with Finn chambers containing 0.01% DPC, and the patch tests were scored after 6 days according to International Contact Dermatitis Research Group standards. The study tracked peripheral blood TCR repertoire changes in vivo during primary and secondary sensitization to the hapten diphenylcyclopropenone (DPC) in alopecia patients. Approximately 30 alopecia patients provided blood for TCR sequencing at one to four time points (pre-sensitization, 2, 6 and 24 weeks). The patient cohort, mostly female, included alopecia areata with under or over 50% scalp involvement, alopecia totalis and alopecia universalis. Blood was sampled from patients pre-sensitization (week 0) and at 2, 6 and about 24 weeks after DPC sensitization. What the work shows at the level of the full study, not this receptor alone: Patch test score was positively correlated with the number of PT1 expanded TCRs, with significance at thresholds 8, 16 and 32 but not at 4. After repeated subsampling, changes were observed in the strength of the expansion versus patch-test correlation and in the threshold at which the correlation became significant. No change with DPC sensitization was found in the number of TCRs above 1 in 1000 frequency, and no evidence of global repertoire structure alterations was found. Compared with pre-sensitization or healthy control sets, expanded TCRs formed significantly more large CDR3 similarity clusters, which is consistent with antigen-driven responses. Because all patients had alopecia, a presumed autoimmune disease, the immune response of the patients might differ from that of healthy individuals.

With respect to this clonotype: The clone's antigen remains unknown. Per-base qualities were not stored, and no clone one base away is much larger.

The time point label of this sample denotes: pre-sensitization, week 0. The treatment or condition label on this specimen signifies: therapeutic diphenylcyclopropenone sensitization with weekly scalp DPC. At each patch-test visit, blood was drawn before the patch test was applied. To be eligible, patients had to be aged 18 to 70, diagnosed with alopecia and judged suitable for DPC therapy, while pregnant patients were excluded. Unfractionated whole blood was collected in Tempus Blood RNA tubes, and total RNA was extracted from that blood. Library preparation was by RACE. TCRdb records NextSeq 500 as the sequencer. Library preparation attached unique molecular identifiers to individual cDNA molecules for quantitative, reproducible TCR counting. Both TCR alpha and TCR beta chains were sequenced from each blood RNA sample. Turning to the authors' computational methods: Samples had a median of roughly 91,000 TCRs, with a range from roughly 23,224 to 700,000. The Decombinator software suite was used to annotate the V, J and CDR3 of the TCR reads. Every sample was subsampled to the same number of TCRs (28,000) for the PS versus PT1 abundance plots. TCRs were defined as expanded if absent before sensitization and observed at least eight times at the 2-week time point. TCRdb redid the processing of the public reads, applying fastp at Q25 and MiXCR, and retained in-frame beta chains. Here each entry gathers all rows of one CDR3 protein and keeps the most common genes and DNA. The V and J calls reflect TCRdb's pipeline rather than the authors' work. This sample is represented by roughly 250,000 distinct CDR3 sequences; about 9% of them were singletons. The ten largest account for approximately 2.3% of the sample.

The germline V gene gives CDR1 as SGHDT and CDR2 as YYEEEE. Reading from cysteine to phenylalanine, the CDR3 counts 16 amino acids. The retained sequence is limited to the CDR3, 48 bases, with the frame set at the first base. At the junction V is shortened by 4 bases and J by 0 bases; bases outside the gene matches: 4. This TCR was sampled from a woman in her thirties or forties with alopecia areata. Some clones in this sample may be carry-over from other donors' samples. The material sequenced was whole blood, taken in connection with sensitization to the hapten diphenylcyclopropenone (DPC). The chain is made from TRBV5-6 and TRBJ1-5; 10 bases in the middle match TRBD1. For the CDR3, the sequence is CASSPRDRGSNQPQHF. The DNA sequence is TGTGCCAGCAGCCCCCGGGACAGGGGTAGCAATCAGCCCCAGCATTTT. The full variable domain, completed from the reference TRBV5-6 and TRBJ1-5 proteins outside the CDR3, reads DAGVTQSPTHLIKTRGQQVTLRCSPKSGHDTVSWYQQALGQGPQFIFQYYEEEERQRGNFPDRFSGHQFPNYSSELNVNALLLGDSALYLCASSPRDRGSNQPQHFGDGTRLSIL.